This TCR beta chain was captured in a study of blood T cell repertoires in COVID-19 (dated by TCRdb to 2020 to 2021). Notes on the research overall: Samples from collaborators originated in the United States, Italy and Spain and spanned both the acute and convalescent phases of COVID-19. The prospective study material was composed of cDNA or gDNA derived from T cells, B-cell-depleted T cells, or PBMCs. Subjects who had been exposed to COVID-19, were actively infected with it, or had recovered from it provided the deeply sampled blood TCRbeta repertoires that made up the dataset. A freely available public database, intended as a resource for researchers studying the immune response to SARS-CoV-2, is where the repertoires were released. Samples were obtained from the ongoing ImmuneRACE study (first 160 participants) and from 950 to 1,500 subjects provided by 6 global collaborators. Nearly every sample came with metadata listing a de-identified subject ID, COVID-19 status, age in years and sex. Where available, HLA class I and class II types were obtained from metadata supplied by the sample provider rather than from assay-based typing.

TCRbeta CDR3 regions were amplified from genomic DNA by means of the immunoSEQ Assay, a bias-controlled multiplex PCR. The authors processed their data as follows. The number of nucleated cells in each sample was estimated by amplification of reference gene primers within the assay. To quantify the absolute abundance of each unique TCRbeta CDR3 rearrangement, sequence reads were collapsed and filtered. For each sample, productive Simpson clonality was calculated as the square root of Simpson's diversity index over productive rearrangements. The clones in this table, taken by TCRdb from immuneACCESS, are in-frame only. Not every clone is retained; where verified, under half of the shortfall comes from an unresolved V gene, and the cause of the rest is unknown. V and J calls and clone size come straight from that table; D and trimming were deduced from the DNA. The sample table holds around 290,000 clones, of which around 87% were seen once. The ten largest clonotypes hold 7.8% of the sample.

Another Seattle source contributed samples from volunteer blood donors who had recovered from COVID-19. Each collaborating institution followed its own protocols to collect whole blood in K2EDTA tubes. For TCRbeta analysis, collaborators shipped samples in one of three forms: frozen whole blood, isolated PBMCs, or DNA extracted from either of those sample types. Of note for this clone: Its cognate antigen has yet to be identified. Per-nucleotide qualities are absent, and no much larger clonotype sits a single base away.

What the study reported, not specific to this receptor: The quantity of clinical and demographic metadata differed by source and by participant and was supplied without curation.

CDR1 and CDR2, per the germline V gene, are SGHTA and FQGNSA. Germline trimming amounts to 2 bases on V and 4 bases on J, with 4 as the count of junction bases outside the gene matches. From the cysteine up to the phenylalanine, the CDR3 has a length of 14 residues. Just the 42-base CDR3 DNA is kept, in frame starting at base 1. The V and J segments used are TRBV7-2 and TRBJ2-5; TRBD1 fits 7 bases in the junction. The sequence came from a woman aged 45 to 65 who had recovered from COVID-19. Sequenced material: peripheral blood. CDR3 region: CASSLRTGRETQYF. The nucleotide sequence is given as TGTGCCAGCAGCTTAAGGACAGGACGAGAGACCCAGTACTTC.